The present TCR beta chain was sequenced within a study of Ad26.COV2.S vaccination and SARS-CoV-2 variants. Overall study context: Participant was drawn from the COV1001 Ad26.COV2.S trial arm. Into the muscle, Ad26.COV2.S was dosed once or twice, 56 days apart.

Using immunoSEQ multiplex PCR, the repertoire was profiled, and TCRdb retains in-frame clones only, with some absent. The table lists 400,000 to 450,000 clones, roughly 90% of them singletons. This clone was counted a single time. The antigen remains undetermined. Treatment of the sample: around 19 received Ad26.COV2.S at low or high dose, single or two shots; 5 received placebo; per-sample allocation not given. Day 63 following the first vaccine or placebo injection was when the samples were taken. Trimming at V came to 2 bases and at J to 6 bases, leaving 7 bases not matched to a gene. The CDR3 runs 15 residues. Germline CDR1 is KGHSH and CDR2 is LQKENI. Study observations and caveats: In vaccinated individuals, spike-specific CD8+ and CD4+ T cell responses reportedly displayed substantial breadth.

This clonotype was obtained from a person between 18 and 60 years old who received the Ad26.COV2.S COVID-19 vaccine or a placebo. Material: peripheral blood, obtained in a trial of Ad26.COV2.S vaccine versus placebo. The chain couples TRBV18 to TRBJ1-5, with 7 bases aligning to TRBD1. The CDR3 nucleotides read TGTGCCAGCTCACCAAGAGGACAGGTTGGTCAGCCCCAGCATTTT. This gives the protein CASSPRGQVGQPQHF. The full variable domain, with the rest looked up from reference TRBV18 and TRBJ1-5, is NAGVMQNPRHLVRRRGQEARLRCSPMKGHSHVYWYRQLPEEGLKFMVYLQKENIIDESGMPKERFSAEFPKEGPSILRIQQVVRGDSAAYFCASSPRGQVGQPQHFGDGTRLSIL.